The clone carrying this T cell receptor (beta chain) occurred a few times. The antigen is unknown. These data originate in a study of long-term antiretroviral therapy in people with HIV. Study-wide context: The oldest samples precede the 2015 immediate-ART recommendation by about a decade. The study, taken as a whole, reports: Despite increasing after ART, diversity remained lower than that of transplant donor controls.

A v3.0 immunoSEQ assay was performed at survey level. Sequencing aimed to cover about 35,000-50,000 T-cell genomes per sample. Assay: immunoSEQ multiplex PCR; the TCRdb copy retains only in-frame clones and omits some. The sample includes tens of thousands of clones, 76% of them seen just once. From germline, CDR1 is LNHDA and CDR2 SQIVND (reference sequence). The CDR3 has 13 amino acids. Trimming stripped 3 bases from V and 0 bases from J, with 5 bases between. The sequencing here drew on unsorted PBMCs, taken 1.1 years before starting antiretroviral therapy. The rearrangement links TRBV19 to TRBJ1-2, with D unclear. The origin of this receptor is a woman aged 40-49 years with HIV. In DNA, the CDR3 is TGTGCCAGTAGTATTTCTACTAACTATGGCTACACCTTC. This translates into CASSISTNYGYTF. The full variable domain, rest sourced from reference TRBV19 and TRBJ1-2, is DGGITQSPKYLFRKEGQNVTLSCEQNLNHDAMYWYRQDPGQGLRLIYYSQIVNDFQKGDIAEGYSVSREKKESFPLTVTSAQKNPTAFYLCASSISTNYGYTFGSGTRLTVV.